This T cell receptor beta chain was sequenced for a study of blood T cell repertoires in COVID-19. Clones were sequenced by immunoSEQ multiplex PCR, and TCRdb holds only the in-frame ones, with some missing. The table has about 220,000 clones, 75% to 90% seen once; the top ten hold approximately 5.2%. The CDR3 is made up of 15 amino acids. V dropped 3 bases and J dropped 4; count of bases not matched to a gene: 10. Germline CDR1 and CDR2: DFQATT and SNEGSKA (reference sequence). The receptor comes from an older woman with COVID-19, enrolled during active disease. Sequenced: peripheral blood. The chain carries TRBV20-1 and TRBJ2-3; 7 bases are shared with TRBD2. The CDR3: CSASIRATSADTQYF. CDR3 DNA: TGCAGTGCTAGTATAAGAGCTACTAGCGCAGATACGCAGTATTTT.